Sequencing of this T cell receptor (beta chain) was carried out in a study of T cells in localized non-small cell lung cancer. Broader study findings: The appearance of a median approximately 60 of the top 100 tumor clones was seen in adjacent lung. Heterogeneity cannot be ruled out, as sequencing used one tumor region only. Higher adjacent-lung clonality was associated with shorter survival. Tumor showed lower T cell clonality than uninvolved adjacent lung, where it was highest.

Sequencing used immunoSEQ multiplex PCR; TCRdb keeps in-frame clones, though not all of them. The sample has about 33,000 clones, around 92% seen once. V was trimmed by 4 bases and J by 7 bases, leaving 5 bases between them. Looked up from germline, CDR1 is LNHDA and CDR2 is SQIVND (reference sequence). The CDR3 contains 12 residues. Details on this clone: Its antigen is unidentified.

This sample comprised peripheral blood, obtained before any cancer treatment. This chain joins TRBV19 and TRBJ1-6; D is unresolved. This sequence originates from a female donor older than 55 with stage I lung adenocarcinoma. The chain's CDR3 is CASSSGNSPLHF. The CDR3 DNA is TGTGCCAGTAGTAGCGGGAATTCACCCCTCCACTTT.